This T cell receptor beta chain was found in a study of regulatory T cells in long-lasting Graves disease. This clonotype came up a few times. Time point reported: newly diagnosed GD, antithyroid drugs for less than 3 months. PBMC RNA served as the TCR library source. With iRepertoire HTBI primers and Arm-PCR of CDR3 regions, TCR beta libraries were built. MiXCR was run by TCRdb on the multiplex PCR reads, yielding one entry per CDR3 protein. The table records about 460,000 distinct CDR3 sequences, 12% to 15% of them present only once. V lost 5 bases and J lost 4; bases outside the gene matches: 8. The CDR3 is made up of 14 amino acids. CDR1 is SEHNR and CDR2 is FQNEAQ in the germline V gene (reference sequence). These sequences were also reported in another study, on T cells in Graves' hyperthyroidism and ophthalmopathy.

This receptor was obtained from a woman between 50 and 59 years old with Graves disease. This sample comprised peripheral blood mononuclear cells (PBMCs), obtained at new diagnosis, from a patient treated with antithyroid drugs. This chain connects TRBV7-9 to TRBJ2-7; 7 nucleotides line up with TRBD1. In DNA, the CDR3 is TGTGCCAGCAGCCCCCCGGGACAGCATTACGAGCAGTACTTC. This codes for CASSPPGQHYEQYF.